This section outlines one T cell receptor beta chain sequence together with its context. The data belong to a study of CD8 T cells in Susac syndrome. CDR1 is SQVTM and CDR2 is ANQGSEA in the germline V gene. The CDR3 has 11 amino acids. Trimming left V 5 bases short and J 3 bases short, with 7 bases between. Random hexamers were used to reverse transcribe the RNA input (about 0.45 to 1 ug). The authors amplified TCR beta CDR3 across 54 Vbeta and 13 Jbeta using immunoSEQ multiplex PCR. In TCRdb, the immunoSEQ multiplex PCR reads were re-called with MiXCR into one record per CDR3 protein. The sample includes 110,000 or so distinct CDR3 sequences, approximately 96% of them seen just once. The healthy controls were matched to patients by age and sex.

Sequencing was performed on CD4+ T cells from PBMCs. The sequence came from a human donor in good health. The chain combines TRBV29-1 with TRBJ1-1; no reliable D call. CDR3 DNA: TGCAGCGTTACCTTCTACACTGAAGCTTTCTTT. Protein: CSVTFYTEAFF.